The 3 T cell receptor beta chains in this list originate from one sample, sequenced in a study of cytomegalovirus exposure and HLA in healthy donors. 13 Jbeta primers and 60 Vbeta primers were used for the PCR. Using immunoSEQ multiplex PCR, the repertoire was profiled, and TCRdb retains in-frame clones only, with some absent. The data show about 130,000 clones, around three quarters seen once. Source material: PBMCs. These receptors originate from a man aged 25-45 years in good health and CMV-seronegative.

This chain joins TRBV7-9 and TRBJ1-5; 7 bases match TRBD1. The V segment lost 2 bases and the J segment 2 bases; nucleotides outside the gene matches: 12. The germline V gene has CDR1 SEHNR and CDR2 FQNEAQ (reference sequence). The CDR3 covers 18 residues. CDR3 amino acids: CASSLWDSTGSRNQPQHF. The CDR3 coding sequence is TGTGCCAGCAGCTTATGGGACTCGACAGGGTCCCGCAATCAGCCCCAGCATTTT.

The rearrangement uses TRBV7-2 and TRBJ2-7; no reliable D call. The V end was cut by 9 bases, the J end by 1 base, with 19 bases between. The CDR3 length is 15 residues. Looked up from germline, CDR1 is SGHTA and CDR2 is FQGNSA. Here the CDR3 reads CASSLGPPHSYEQYF. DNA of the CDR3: TGTGCCAGTTCCCTTGGGCCCCCGCATTCCTACGAGCAGTACTTC.

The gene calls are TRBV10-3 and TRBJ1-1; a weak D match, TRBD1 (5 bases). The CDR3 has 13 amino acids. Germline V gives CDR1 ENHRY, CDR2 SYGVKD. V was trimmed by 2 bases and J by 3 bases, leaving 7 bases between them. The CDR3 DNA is TGTGCCATCAGTGAGGGGGGGGACACTGAAGCTTTCTTT. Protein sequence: CAISEGGDTEAFF.